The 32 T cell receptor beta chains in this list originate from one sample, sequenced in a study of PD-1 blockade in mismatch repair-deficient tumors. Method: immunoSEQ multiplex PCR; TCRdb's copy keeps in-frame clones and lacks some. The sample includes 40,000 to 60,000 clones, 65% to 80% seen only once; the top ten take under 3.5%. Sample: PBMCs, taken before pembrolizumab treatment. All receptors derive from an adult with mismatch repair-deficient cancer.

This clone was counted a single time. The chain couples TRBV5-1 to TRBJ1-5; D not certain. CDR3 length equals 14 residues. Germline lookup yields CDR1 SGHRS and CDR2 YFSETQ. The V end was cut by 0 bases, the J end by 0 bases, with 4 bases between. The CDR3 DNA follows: TGCGCCAGCAGCTTGGACTATAGCAATCAGCCCCAGCATTTT. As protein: CASSLDYSNQPQHF.

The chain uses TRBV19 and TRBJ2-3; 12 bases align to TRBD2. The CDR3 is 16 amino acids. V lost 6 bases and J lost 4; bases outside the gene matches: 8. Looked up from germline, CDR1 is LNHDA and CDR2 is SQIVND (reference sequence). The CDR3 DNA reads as TGTGCCAGTAGACCTAGCGGGAGGGGGGGGGCAGATACGCAGTATTTT. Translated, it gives CASRPSGRGGADTQYF.

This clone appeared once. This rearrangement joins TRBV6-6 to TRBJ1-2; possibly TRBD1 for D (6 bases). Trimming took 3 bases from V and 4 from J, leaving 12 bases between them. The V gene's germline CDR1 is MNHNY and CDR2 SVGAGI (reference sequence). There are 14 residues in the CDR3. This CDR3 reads CASSYAGAGYGYTF. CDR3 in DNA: TGTGCCAGCAGTTATGCAGGGGCCGGCTATGGCTACACCTTC.

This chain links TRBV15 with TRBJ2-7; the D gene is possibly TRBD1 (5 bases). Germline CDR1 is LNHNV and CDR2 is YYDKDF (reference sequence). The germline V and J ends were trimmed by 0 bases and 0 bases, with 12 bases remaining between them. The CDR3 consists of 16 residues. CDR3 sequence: CATSRDPGSSSYEQYF. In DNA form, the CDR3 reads TGTGCCACCAGCAGAGATCCAGGGTCCTCCTCCTACGAGCAGTACTTC.

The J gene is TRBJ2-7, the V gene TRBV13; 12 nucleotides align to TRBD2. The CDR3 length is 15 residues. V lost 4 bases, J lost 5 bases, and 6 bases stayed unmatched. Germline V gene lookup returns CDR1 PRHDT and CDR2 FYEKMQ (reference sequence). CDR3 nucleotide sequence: TGTGCCAGCAGCTCCCGACTAGCGGGAGTCCACGAGCAGTACTTC. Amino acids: CASSSRLAGVHEQYF.

Here the CDR3 DNA reads TGCGCCAGCAGCTTGGGTAGGGGAGGGGTTACTGAAGCTTTCTTT. Encoded protein: CASSLGRGGVTEAFF. This rearrangement joins TRBV5-1 to TRBJ1-1; tentative D call: TRBD1 (5 bases). Germline CDR1 SGHRS, CDR2 YFSETQ. Trimming stripped 0 bases from V and 5 bases from J, with 14 bases between. The CDR3 length is 15 residues.

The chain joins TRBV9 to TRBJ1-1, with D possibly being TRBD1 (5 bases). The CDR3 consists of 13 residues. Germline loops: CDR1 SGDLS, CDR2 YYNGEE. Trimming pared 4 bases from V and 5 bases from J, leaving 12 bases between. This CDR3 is CASSTGTATEAFF. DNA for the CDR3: TGTGCCAGCAGCACCGGGACTGCAACTGAAGCTTTCTTT.

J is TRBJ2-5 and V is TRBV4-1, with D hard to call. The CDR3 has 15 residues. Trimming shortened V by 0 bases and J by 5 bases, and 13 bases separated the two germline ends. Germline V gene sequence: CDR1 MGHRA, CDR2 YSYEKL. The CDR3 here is CASSQDRAGRETQYF. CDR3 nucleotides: TGCGCCAGCAGCCAAGATCGCGCAGGCCGGGAGACCCAGTACTTC.

CDR3 protein: CASRTYNLEAFF. The CDR3 region has the DNA TGTGCCAGCAGAACTTACAACCTAGAAGCTTTCTTT. The chain uses TRBV9 and TRBJ1-1; no definite D call. Germline-derived CDR1 and CDR2 are SGDLS and YYNGEE. The CDR3 sequence is 12 residues long. Deletions cut 5 bases from V and 8 bases from J, with 13 bases between.

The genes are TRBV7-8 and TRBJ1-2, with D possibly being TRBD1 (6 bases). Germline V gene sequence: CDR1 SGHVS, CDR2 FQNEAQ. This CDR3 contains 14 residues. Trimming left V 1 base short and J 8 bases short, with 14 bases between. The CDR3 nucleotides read TGTGCCAGCAGCTTAGGAGTAGGGGGTGAAGGCTACACCTTC. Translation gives CASSLGVGGEGYTF.

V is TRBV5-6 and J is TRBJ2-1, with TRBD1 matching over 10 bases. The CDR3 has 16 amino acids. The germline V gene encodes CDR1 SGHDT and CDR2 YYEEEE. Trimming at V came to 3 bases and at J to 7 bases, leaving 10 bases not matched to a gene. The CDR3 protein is CASSSDRGAIVNEQFF. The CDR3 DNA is TGTGCCAGCAGCTCGGACAGGGGGGCTATAGTGAATGAGCAGTTCTTC.

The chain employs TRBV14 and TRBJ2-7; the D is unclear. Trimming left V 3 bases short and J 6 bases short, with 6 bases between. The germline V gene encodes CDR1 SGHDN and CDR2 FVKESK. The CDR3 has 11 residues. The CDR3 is CASSQAAEQYF. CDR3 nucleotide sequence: TGTGCCAGCAGCCAGGCCGCCGAGCAGTACTTC.

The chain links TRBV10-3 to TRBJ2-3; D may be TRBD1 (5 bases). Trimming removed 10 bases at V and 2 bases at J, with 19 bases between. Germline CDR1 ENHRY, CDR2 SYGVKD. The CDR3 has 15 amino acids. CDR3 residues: CATAFRVSVTDTQYF. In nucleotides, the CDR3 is TGTGCCACGGCGTTCAGGGTGTCGGTCACAGATACGCAGTATTTT.

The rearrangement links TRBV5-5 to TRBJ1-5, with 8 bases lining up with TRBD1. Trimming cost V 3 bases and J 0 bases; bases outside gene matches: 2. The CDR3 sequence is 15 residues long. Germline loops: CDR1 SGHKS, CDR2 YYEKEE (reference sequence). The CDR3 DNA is TGTGCCAGCAGCTCGGGACAGGTTAGCAATCAGCCCCAGCATTTT. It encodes CASSSGQVSNQPQHF.

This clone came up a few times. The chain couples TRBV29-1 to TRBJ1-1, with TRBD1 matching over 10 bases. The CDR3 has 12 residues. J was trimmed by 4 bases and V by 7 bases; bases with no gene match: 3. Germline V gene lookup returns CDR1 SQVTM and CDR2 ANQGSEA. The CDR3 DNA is TGCAGCGCGGGACAGGGGAGCACTGAAGCTTTCTTT. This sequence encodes CSAGQGSTEAFF.

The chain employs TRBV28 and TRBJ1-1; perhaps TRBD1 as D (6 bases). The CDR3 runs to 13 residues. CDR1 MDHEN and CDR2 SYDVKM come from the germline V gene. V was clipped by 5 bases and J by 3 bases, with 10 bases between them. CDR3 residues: CASSPGHYTEAFF. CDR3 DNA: TGTGCCAGCAGTCCGGGACACTACACTGAAGCTTTCTTT.

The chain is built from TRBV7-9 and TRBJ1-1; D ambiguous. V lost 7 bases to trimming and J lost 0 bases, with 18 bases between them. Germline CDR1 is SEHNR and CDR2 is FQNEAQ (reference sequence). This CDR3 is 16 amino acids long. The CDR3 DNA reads TGTGCCAGCAAAAAGAGGGAAGAAGGTGTGAACACTGAAGCTTTCTTT. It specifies CASKKREEGVNTEAFF.

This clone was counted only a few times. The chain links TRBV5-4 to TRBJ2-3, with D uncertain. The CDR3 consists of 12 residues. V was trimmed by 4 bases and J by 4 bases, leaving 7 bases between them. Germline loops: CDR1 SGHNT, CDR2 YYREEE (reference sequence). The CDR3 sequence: CASSLPADTQYF. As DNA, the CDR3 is TGTGCCAGCAGCCTCCCCGCAGATACGCAGTATTTT.

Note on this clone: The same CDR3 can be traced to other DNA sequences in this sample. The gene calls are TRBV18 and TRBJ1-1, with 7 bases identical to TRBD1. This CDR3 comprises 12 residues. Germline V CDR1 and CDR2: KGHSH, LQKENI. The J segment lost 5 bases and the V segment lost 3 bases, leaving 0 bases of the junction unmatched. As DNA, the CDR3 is TGTGCCAGCTCACCGGGACAGACTGAAGCTTTCTTT. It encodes CASSPGQTEAFF.

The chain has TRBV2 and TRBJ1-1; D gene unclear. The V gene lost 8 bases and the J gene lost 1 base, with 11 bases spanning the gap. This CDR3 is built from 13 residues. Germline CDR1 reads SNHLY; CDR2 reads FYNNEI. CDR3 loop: CASYLVRNTEAFF. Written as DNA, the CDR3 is TGTGCCAGCTACCTCGTACGGAACACTGAAGCTTTCTTT.

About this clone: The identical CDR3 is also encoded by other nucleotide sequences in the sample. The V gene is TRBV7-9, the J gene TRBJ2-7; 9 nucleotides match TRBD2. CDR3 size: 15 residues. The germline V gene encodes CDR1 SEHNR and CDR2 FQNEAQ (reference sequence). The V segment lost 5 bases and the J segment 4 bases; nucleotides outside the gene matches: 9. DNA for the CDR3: TGTGCCAGCAGCCCCACTGGGACTAGCTCTTACGAGCAGTACTTC. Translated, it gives CASSPTGTSSYEQYF.

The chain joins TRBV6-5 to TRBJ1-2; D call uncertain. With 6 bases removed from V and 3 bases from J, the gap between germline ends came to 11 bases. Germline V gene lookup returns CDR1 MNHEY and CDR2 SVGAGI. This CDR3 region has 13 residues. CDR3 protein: CASSSDVDYGYTF. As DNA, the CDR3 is TGTGCCAGCAGCTCGGACGTTGACTATGGCTACACCTTC.

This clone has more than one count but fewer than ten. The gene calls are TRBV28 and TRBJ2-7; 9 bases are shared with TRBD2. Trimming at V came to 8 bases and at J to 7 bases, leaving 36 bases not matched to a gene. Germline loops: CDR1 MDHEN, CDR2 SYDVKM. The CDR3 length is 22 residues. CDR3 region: CASPPPTRQSRGSGSWGGEQYF. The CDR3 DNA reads TGTGCCAGCCCGCCCCCCACCCGACAATCCCGGGGTAGCGGGAGCTGGGGAGGGGAGCAGTACTTC.

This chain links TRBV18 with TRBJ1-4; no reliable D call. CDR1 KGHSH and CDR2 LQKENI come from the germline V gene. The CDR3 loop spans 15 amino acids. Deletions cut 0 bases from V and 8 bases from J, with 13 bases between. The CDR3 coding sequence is TGTGCCAGCTCACCACCAAACTCATCGGGGGAAAAACTGTTTTTT. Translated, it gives CASSPPNSSGEKLFF.

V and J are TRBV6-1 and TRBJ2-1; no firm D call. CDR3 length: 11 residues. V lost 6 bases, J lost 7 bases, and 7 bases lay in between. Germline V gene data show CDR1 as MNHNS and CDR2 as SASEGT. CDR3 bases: TGTGCCAGCAGGGTTGAGAATGAGCAGTTCTTC. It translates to CASRVENEQFF.

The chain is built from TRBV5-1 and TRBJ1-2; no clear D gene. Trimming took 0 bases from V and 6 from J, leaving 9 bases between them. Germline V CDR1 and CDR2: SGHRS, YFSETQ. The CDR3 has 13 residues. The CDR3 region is CASSLVTENGYTF. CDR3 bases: TGCGCCAGCAGCTTGGTTACAGAGAATGGCTACACCTTC.

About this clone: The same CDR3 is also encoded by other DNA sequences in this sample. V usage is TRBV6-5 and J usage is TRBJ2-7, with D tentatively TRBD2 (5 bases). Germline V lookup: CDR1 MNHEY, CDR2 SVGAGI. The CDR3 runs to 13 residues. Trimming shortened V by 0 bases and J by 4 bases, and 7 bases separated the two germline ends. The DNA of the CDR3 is TGTGCCAGCAGTTACTCACGGGGATACGAGCAGTACTTC. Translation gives CASSYSRGYEQYF.

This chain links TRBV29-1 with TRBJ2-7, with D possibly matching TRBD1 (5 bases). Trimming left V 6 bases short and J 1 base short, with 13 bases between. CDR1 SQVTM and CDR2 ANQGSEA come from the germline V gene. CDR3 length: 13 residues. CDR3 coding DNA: TGCAGCGTCAATCCTACAGGATCCTACGAGCAGTACTTC. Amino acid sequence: CSVNPTGSYEQYF.

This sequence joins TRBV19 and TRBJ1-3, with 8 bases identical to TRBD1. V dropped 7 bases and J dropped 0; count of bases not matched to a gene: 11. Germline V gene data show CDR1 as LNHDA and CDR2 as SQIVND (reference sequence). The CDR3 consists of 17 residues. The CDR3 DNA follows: TGTGCCAGTAATTCTCCCCGGGACAGGAGCTCTGGAAACACCATATATTTT. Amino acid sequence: CASNSPRDRSSGNTIYF.

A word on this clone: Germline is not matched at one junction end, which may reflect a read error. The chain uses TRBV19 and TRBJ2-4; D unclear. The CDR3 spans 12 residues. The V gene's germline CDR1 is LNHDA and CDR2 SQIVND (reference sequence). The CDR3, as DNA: TGTGCCAGTAGTATCCTTCCCCCCCCGAGCCACTTC. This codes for CASSILPPPSHF. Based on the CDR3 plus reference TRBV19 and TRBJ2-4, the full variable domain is DGGITQSPKYLFRKEGQNVTLSCEQNLNHDAMYWYRQDPGQGLRLIYYSQIVNDFQKGDIAEGYSVSREKKESFPLTVTSAQKNPTAFYLCASSILPPPSHFGAGTRLSVL.

DNA for the CDR3: TGTGCCAGCAGCAACGGGACTTTCGCACATCAGCCCCAGCATTTT. This sequence encodes CASSNGTFAHQPQHF. V is TRBV21-1 and J is TRBJ1-5. TRBV21-1 is annotated as a pseudogene. This CDR3 has 15 amino acids.

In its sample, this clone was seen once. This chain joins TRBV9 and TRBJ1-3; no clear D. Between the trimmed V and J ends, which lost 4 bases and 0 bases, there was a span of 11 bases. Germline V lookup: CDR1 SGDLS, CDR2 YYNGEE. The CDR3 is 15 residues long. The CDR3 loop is CASSTDALSGNTIYF. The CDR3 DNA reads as TGTGCCAGCAGCACTGATGCCCTCTCTGGAAACACCATATATTTT.